These 25 T cell receptor beta chains were sequenced from one sample in a study of cytomegalovirus exposure and HLA in healthy donors. A multiplex PCR was run with 60 Vbeta primers and 13 Jbeta primers. Sequencing used immunoSEQ multiplex PCR; TCRdb keeps in-frame clones, though not all of them. The sample yields more than 95,000 clones, around 69% seen once. Material: PBMCs. These receptor sequences come from a man in his fifties or sixties in good health and CMV-seropositive.

The chain joins TRBV27 to TRBJ1-4; 7 nucleotides agree with TRBD1. V trimming: 9 bases; J trimming: 5 bases; junction bases outside the gene matches: 3. The CDR3 sequence is 12 residues long. CDR1 is MNHEY, CDR2 SMNVEV, per germline (reference sequence). The CDR3: CASSTGNEKLFF. The CDR3 region has the DNA TGTGCCAGTTCGACAGGGAATGAAAAACTGTTTTTT.

The chain recombines TRBV28 with TRBJ2-2; TRBD2 matches at 11 bases. With 6 bases clipped from V and 4 bases from J, the junction kept 4 bases outside the gene matches. This CDR3 region has 15 residues. The V gene's germline CDR1 is MDHEN and CDR2 SYDVKM. This CDR3 reads CASRTSGSGTGELFF. The CDR3 coding sequence is TGTGCCAGCAGAACTAGCGGGAGTGGCACCGGGGAGCTGTTTTTT. The entire variable domain, with the rest obtained from reference TRBV28 and TRBJ2-2, is as follows: DVKVTQSSRYLVKRTGEKVFLECVQDMDHENMFWYRQDPGLGLRLIYFSYDVKMKEKGDIPEGYSVSREKKERFSLILESASTNQTSMYLCASRTSGSGTGELFFGEGSRLTVL.

The V call is TRBV5-1, the J call TRBJ2-1; 14 nucleotides align to TRBD2. J gave up 6 bases and V 4 bases, and 3 bases lay outside the gene matches. The CDR3 length is 15 residues. Germline loops: CDR1 SGHRS, CDR2 YFSETQ. CDR3 coding DNA: TGCGCCAGCAGCCCGGGACTAGCGGGAGCCAATGAGCAGTTCTTC. Its protein product is CASSPGLAGANEQFF.

The chain has TRBV5-4 and TRBJ2-7; the match to TRBD2 covers 8 bases. The CDR3 totals 15 residues. Germline trimming cut 1 base from V and 5 bases from J; bases unmatched to any gene: 8. CDR1 is SGHNT and CDR2 is YYREEE in the germline V gene (reference sequence). The CDR3 sequence: CASSLRLAGGDEQYF. CDR3 in DNA: TGTGCCAGCAGCTTGCGTCTCGCGGGGGGCGACGAGCAGTACTTC.

The gene calls are TRBV12-5 and TRBJ2-7, with a tentative D call TRBD1 (6 bases). CDR1 and CDR2 (germline): LGHNT, FRNRAP. Trimming removed 3 bases at V and 2 bases at J, with 11 bases between. CDR3 length: 14 residues. The CDR3 DNA is TGTGCTAGTGGTTTACGGACAGAAGCCTACGAGCAGTACTTC. This translates into CASGLRTEAYEQYF.

J is TRBJ2-5 and V is TRBV2; D unclear. Germline lookup yields CDR1 SNHLY and CDR2 FYNNEI. The CDR3 spans 12 residues. Trimming stripped 6 bases from V and 3 bases from J, with 8 bases between. The CDR3: CASRGDKETQYF. The CDR3 DNA reads TGTGCCAGCAGGGGTGACAAAGAGACCCAGTACTTC. The full variable domain, its missing parts supplied by reference TRBV2 and TRBJ2-5, is EPEVTQTPSHQVTQMGQEVILRCVPISNHLYFYWYRQILGQKVEFLVSFYNNEISEKSEIFDDQFSVERPDGSNFTLKIRSTKLEDSAMYFCASRGDKETQYFGPGTRLLVL.

The genes are TRBV7-2 and TRBJ1-3; possibly TRBD1 for D (6 bases). The CDR3 extends over 14 amino acids. V was trimmed by 3 bases and J by 4 bases, leaving 10 bases between them. Germline V lookup: CDR1 SGHTA, CDR2 FQGNSA. The DNA for the CDR3 is TGTGCCAGCAGCTTTGGGGGGGCGGGAAACACCATATATTTT. This codes for CASSFGGAGNTIYF.

The V and J genes are TRBV25-1 and TRBJ2-2; the match to TRBD1 covers 8 bases. The CDR3 has 14 residues. Losses at the gene ends were 7 bases for V and 6 bases for J; bases not matched to a gene: 7. Germline values: CDR1 MGHDK, CDR2 SYGVNS. The CDR3 DNA is TGTGCCAGCATGACAGGGGCGCGGGCCGGGGAGCTGTTTTTT. This codes for CASMTGARAGELFF. Combining the CDR3 with reference TRBV25-1 and TRBJ2-2 gives the whole variable domain EADIYQTPRYLVIGTGKKITLECSQTMGHDKMYWYQQDPGMELHLIHYSYGVNSTEKGDLSSESTVSRIRTEHFPLTLESARPSHTSQYLCASMTGARAGELFFGEGSRLTVL.

V and J are TRBV19 and TRBJ2-7; the match to TRBD1 covers 9 bases. J lost 0 bases, V lost 3 bases, and 3 bases had no gene match. The CDR3 is 15 residues long. Per the germline V gene, CDR1 is LNHDA and CDR2 is SQIVND (reference sequence). As DNA, the CDR3 is TGTGCCAGTAGTATTGGGACAGGGTACTCCTACGAGCAGTACTTC. This translates into CASSIGTGYSYEQYF. The full variable domain, with the rest looked up from reference TRBV19 and TRBJ2-7, is DGGITQSPKYLFRKEGQNVTLSCEQNLNHDAMYWYRQDPGQGLRLIYYSQIVNDFQKGDIAEGYSVSREKKESFPLTVTSAQKNPTAFYLCASSIGTGYSYEQYFGPGTRLTVT.

The V and J genes are TRBV7-6 and TRBJ1-1; D is ambiguous. Looked up from germline, CDR1 is SGHVS and CDR2 is FNYEAQ. Between the trimmed V and J ends, which lost 5 bases and 7 bases, there was a span of 17 bases. The CDR3 covers 14 residues. The CDR3 region has the DNA TGTGCCAGCAGCCGCGGCCAGACGAGTATTGAAGCTTTCTTT. Translation gives CASSRGQTSIEAFF. Supplemented by reference TRBV7-6 and TRBJ1-1, the full variable domain reads GAGVSQSPRYKVTKRGQDVALRCDPISGHVSLYWYRQALGQGPEFLTYFNYEAQQDKSGLPNDRFSAERPEGSISTLTIQRTEQRDSAMYRCASSRGQTSIEAFFGQGTRLTVV.

A note on this clone: Its ends do not fully match the called genes, so a read error is possible. V and J are TRBV6-5 and TRBJ1-5; D unresolved. Per germline, CDR1 MNHEY and CDR2 SVGAGI. The length of the CDR3 is 15 residues. The CDR3 DNA follows: TGTGCCAGCAGTTACTCGGGAGGGAGCAATCGGCCCCAGCATTTT. It translates to CASSYSGGSNRPQHF.

The V gene is TRBV7-9, the J gene TRBJ2-4; TRBD1 is a possible D gene (6 bases). Trimming took 3 bases from V and 11 from J, leaving 11 bases between them. CDR1 and CDR2 (germline): SEHNR, FQNEAQ (reference sequence). CDR3 length: 12 residues. The CDR3 loop reads CASSLGADFQYF. The CDR3 DNA follows: TGTGCCAGCAGCTTGGGGGCCGATTTTCAGTACTTC.

This chain links TRBV7-2 with TRBJ1-5; D not certain. Germline V gene lookup returns CDR1 SGHTA and CDR2 FQGNSA. With 0 bases removed from V and 6 bases from J, the gap between germline ends came to 12 bases. The CDR3 is 15 residues long. CDR3: CASSLAPIAAQPQHF. The DNA for the CDR3 is TGTGCCAGCAGCTTAGCTCCCATAGCCGCTCAGCCCCAGCATTTT.

This clone was picked up one time. J is TRBJ2-1 and V is TRBV4-1; a weak D match, TRBD2 (6 bases). This CDR3 spans 15 amino acids. Germline V CDR1 and CDR2: MGHRA, YSYEKL. V lost 0 bases and J 2 bases, leaving 8 bases between the germline ends. The CDR3 nucleotides are TGCGCCAGCAGCCAAGAAGGCGGGACCTACAATGAGCAGTTCTTC. Translated: CASSQEGGTYNEQFF.

V gene TRBV6-1 combines with J gene TRBJ1-2, with 8 positions matching TRBD1. Trimming removed 1 base from V and 8 bases from J; junction bases left unmatched: 3. There are 13 residues in the CDR3. Germline loops: CDR1 MNHNS, CDR2 SASEGT. CDR3 in DNA: TGTGCCAGCAGTGAAGGGACAGGGTTCGGCTACACCTTC. Translating gives CASSEGTGFGYTF.

The V call is TRBV7-9, the J call TRBJ2-1; 14 bases match TRBD2. Germline CDR1 SEHNR, CDR2 FQNEAQ (reference sequence). After removal of 8 bases from V and 1 base from J, the junction contained 7 bases not matched to a gene. This CDR3 spans 17 amino acids. The DNA of the CDR3 is TGTGCCAGCGGCTCGGGACTAGCGGGAGAATCCTACAATGAGCAGTTCTTC. It is translated as CASGSGLAGESYNEQFF.

This clone was picked up a small number of times. The V and J genes are TRBV5-4 and TRBJ1-1, with 8 bases fitting TRBD1. CDR1 and CDR2 from the germline V gene are SGHNT and YYREEE (reference sequence). V lost 4 bases and J lost 0; bases outside the gene matches: 11. This CDR3 comprises 17 residues. The CDR3 DNA follows: TGTGCCAGCAGCGTTAGGACAGGGTCAGAGGTGAACACTGAAGCTTTCTTT. Translation: CASSVRTGSEVNTEAFF.

J is TRBJ2-7 and V is TRBV4-2; 12 positions agree with TRBD2. With V trimmed by 4 bases and J by 3 bases, 4 bases remained unmatched. The germline V gene encodes CDR1 LGHNA and CDR2 YNFKEQ. The CDR3 is 15 residues long. As DNA, the CDR3 is TGTGCCAGCAGCCCACGGACTAGCGGGAACTACGAGCAGTACTTC. Its protein product is CASSPRTSGNYEQYF.

V gene TRBV27 combines with J gene TRBJ1-1, with 9 bases that match TRBD1. CDR1 is MNHEY and CDR2 is SMNVEV in the germline V gene (reference sequence). This CDR3 spans 14 amino acids. Germline trimming cut 7 bases from V and 4 bases from J; bases unmatched to any gene: 7. CDR3 DNA: TGTGCCAGCAACGGACAGGGGAAGAGCACTGAAGCTTTCTTT. This encodes CASNGQGKSTEAFF.

V usage is TRBV7-8 and J usage is TRBJ1-1; the match to TRBD1 covers 8 bases. The CDR3 extends over 19 amino acids. Germline CDR1 is SGHVS and CDR2 is FQNEAQ. Trimming at V came to 0 bases and at J to 3 bases, leaving 15 bases not matched to a gene. This chain's CDR3 is CASSLAGWGQDLGDTEAFF. CDR3 nucleotide sequence: TGTGCCAGCAGCTTAGCGGGATGGGGACAGGACCTCGGAGACACTGAAGCTTTCTTT.

The chain has TRBV14 and TRBJ2-1; TRBD2 matches at 12 bases. Germline V gives CDR1 SGHDN, CDR2 FVKESK. V was pared by 4 bases and J by 12 bases, with 7 bases of the junction left unmatched. The CDR3 sequence is 14 residues long. The CDR3 sequence is CASSPSGRAQRQFF. The CDR3 DNA sequence: TGTGCCAGCAGCCCTAGCGGGAGGGCCCAGAGGCAGTTCTTC.

The CDR3 sequence: CASSFRQGDTGELFF. CDR3 DNA sequence: TGTGCCAGCAGCTTCAGGCAGGGGGACACCGGGGAGCTGTTTTTT. The chain uses TRBV5-4 and TRBJ2-2, with 7 bases that match TRBD1. This CDR3 has 15 amino acids. The V segment lost 2 bases and the J segment 3 bases; nucleotides outside the gene matches: 4. The germline CDR1 and CDR2 sequences are SGHNT and YYREEE (reference sequence).

The rearrangement joins TRBV5-1 to TRBJ2-3, with D tentatively TRBD2 (5 bases). The CDR3 sequence is 15 residues long. The germline V and J ends were trimmed by 4 bases and 6 bases, with 18 bases remaining between them. Germline CDR1 and CDR2: SGHRS and YFSETQ. For the CDR3, the DNA is TGCGCCAGCAGCCCCCCCGAGCGGTTCCAGGATACGCAGTATTTT. Translated: CASSPPERFQDTQYF.

The genes are TRBV11-3 and TRBJ2-7, with a possible D match to TRBD2 (5 bases). The CDR3 extends over 15 amino acids. V was pared by 1 base and J by 2 bases, with 12 bases between. Germline CDR1 is SGHNT and CDR2 is YENEEA. Written as DNA, the CDR3 is TGTGCCAGCAGCTTAGGGGAGCCAGGAACCTACGAGCAGTACTTC. Its protein is CASSLGEPGTYEQYF.

The gene calls are TRBV15 and TRBJ2-1, with TRBD2 identical over 13 bases. CDR3 length equals 17 residues. Germline trimming cut 0 bases from V and 4 bases from J; bases unmatched to any gene: 3. Germline V lookup: CDR1 LNHNV, CDR2 YYDKDF (reference sequence). CDR3 in amino acids: CATSREGTSGVYNEQFF. CDR3 bases: TGTGCCACCAGCAGAGAAGGGACTAGCGGGGTGTACAATGAGCAGTTCTTC.